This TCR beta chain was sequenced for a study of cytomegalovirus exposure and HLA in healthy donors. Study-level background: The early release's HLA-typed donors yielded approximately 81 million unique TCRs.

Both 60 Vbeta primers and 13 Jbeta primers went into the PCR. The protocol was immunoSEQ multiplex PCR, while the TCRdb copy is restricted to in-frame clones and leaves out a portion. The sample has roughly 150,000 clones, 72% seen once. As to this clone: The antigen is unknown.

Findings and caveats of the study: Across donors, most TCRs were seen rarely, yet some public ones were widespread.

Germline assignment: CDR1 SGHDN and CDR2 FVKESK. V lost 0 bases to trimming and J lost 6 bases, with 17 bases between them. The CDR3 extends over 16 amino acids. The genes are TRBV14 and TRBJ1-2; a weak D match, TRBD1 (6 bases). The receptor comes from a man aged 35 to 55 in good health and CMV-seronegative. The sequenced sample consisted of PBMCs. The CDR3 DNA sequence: TGTGCCAGCAGCCAAGATTATGGCGGGGGCCGGCATGGCTACACCTTC. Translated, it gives CASSQDYGGGRHGYTF.